This TCR beta chain is drawn from a study of cytomegalovirus exposure and HLA in healthy donors. Study as a whole: Ancestry clustering placed 81% of approximately 420 genotyped donors in the Caucasian-associated cluster.

Nominally healthy donors were sampled, though unrecorded immune exposures were likely. 60 Vbeta and 13 Jbeta primers were used in PCR. Assay: immunoSEQ multiplex PCR; the TCRdb copy retains only in-frame clones and omits some. This table holds 75,000 to 100,000 clones, approximately 7.6% found once. This clone was observed a few times. CDR1 and CDR2 (germline): SGHKS, YYEKEE (reference sequence). This CDR3 spans 17 amino acids. V trimming: 5 bases; J trimming: 2 bases; junction bases outside the gene matches: 13. This chain links TRBV5-5 with TRBJ2-3; 8 nucleotides align to TRBD2. This TCR came from a man over 45 in good health and CMV-seronegative. Material for sequencing was PBMCs. The CDR3 reads CASSSYSSGSNTDTQYF. The CDR3 coding sequence is TGTGCCAGCAGTTCCTATTCTAGCGGGTCTAACACAGATACGCAGTATTTT.